The source of this TCR beta chain is a study of early T cells in non-severe SARS-CoV-2 infection. Study-wide background: Unpaired chains resulted from sequencing bulk RNA of unsorted whole blood.

Trimming cost V 6 bases and J 7 bases; bases outside gene matches: 7. CDR3 size: 14 residues. Separate cDNA molecules each had unique molecular identifiers attached to them. TCRdb re-analysed the 5' RACE reads in MiXCR, keeping a single row per CDR3 protein. The profile covers 70,000 to 85,000 distinct CDR3 sequences, with more than 10% appearing a single time and around 3.8% taken by the ten largest. This clonotype was counted ten times or more. No antigen is known for it. Points from the study as a whole: Private and CD4 specificities were missed by VDJdb matching, which favored anti-spike CD8 responses.

The rearrangement uses TRBV12-3 or TRBV12-4 and TRBJ1-3, with 9 bases identical to TRBD1. Material: whole blood. This receptor was taken from an adult who was a healthcare worker with PCR-confirmed SARS-CoV-2 infection or an uninfected control (not recorded which). The CDR3 coding sequence is TGTGCCAGCAGACCTCGGGACAGGGTTAACACCATATATTTT. Amino acid sequence: CASRPRDRVNTIYF.